The next 21 T cell receptor beta chains were all read from a single sample in a study of beta chain features in type 1 diabetes. Since all of the isolated RNA was reverse transcribed, expressed TCRB transcripts were what got sequenced. The protocol was immunoSEQ multiplex PCR, while the TCRdb copy is restricted to in-frame clones and leaves out a portion. There are roughly 330,000 clones in the sample; less than 15% occur only once, and approximately 0.016% lies in the top ten. Findings of the study overall: Among all four CD4+ subsets, Type 1 diabetes patients had TCRB CDR3s that were moderately but significantly shorter.

For these TCRs, the target antigens are not known. The sample comprised naive CD4+ T cells from blood. All receptors derive from a young woman with type 1 diabetes.

This clone appeared a few times. The V call is TRBV7-2, the J call TRBJ1-1; D uncertain. Trimming shortened V by 0 bases and J by 4 bases, and 12 bases separated the two germline ends. The CDR3 covers 15 residues. Germline assignment: CDR1 SGHTA and CDR2 FQGNSA. The CDR3 nucleotides are TGTGCCAGCAGCTTAGCGATAGCGGCCCGCACTGAAGCTTTCTTT. Its protein product is CASSLAIAARTEAFF.

Only a few counts were recorded for this clone. CDR3 coding DNA: TGTGCCAGTAGTACAGGGACAGGGGCGATTTACAATGAGCAGTTCTTC. This encodes CASSTGTGAIYNEQFF. The chain carries TRBV19 and TRBJ2-1, with 10 bases identical to TRBD1. The CDR3 consists of 16 residues. After removal of 4 bases from V and 4 bases from J, the junction contained 7 bases not matched to a gene. Germline loops: CDR1 LNHDA, CDR2 SQIVND (reference sequence).

The chain employs TRBV5-4 and TRBJ2-1, with 8 bases fitting TRBD2. V lost 3 bases, J lost 3 bases, and 8 bases stayed unmatched. This CDR3 contains 16 residues. Per germline, CDR1 SGHNT and CDR2 YYREEE (reference sequence). The CDR3 spells CASSWPGGRSYNEQFF. The CDR3 bases are TGTGCCAGCAGCTGGCCGGGCGGGAGGAGCTACAATGAGCAGTTCTTC.

CDR3: CASSSRDRAYGYTF. CDR3 sequence (DNA): TGTGCCAGCAGTTCCCGGGACAGAGCCTATGGCTACACCTTC. The rearrangement uses TRBV6-6 and TRBJ1-2; TRBD1 matches at 7 bases. V gave up 4 bases and J gave up 4 bases; unmatched junction bases: 6. The CDR3 sequence is 14 residues long. CDR1 MNHNY and CDR2 SVGAGI come from the germline V gene (reference sequence).

The V and J genes are TRBV30 and TRBJ1-2, with 8 bases that match TRBD1. Looked up from germline, CDR1 is GTSNPN and CDR2 is SVGIG (reference sequence). The CDR3 length is 16 residues. Unmatched junction bases numbered 15, after V lost 1 base and J lost 8 bases. The CDR3 sequence: CAWSEGTGSSSGGYTF. The CDR3 DNA follows: TGTGCCTGGAGTGAAGGGACAGGATCCTCTTCTGGGGGCTACACCTTC.

This clone was seen more than once but under ten times. The chain links TRBV6-5 to TRBJ1-5; D uncertain. V was pared by 0 bases and J by 7 bases, with 10 bases between. The CDR3 has 14 residues. Germline lookup yields CDR1 MNHEY and CDR2 SVGAGI. CDR3 nucleotide sequence: TGTGCCAGCAGTTACTCGGCAGGAATCCAGCCCCAGCATTTT. Translation gives CASSYSAGIQPQHF.

This clone was counted between two and nine times. V is TRBV28 and J is TRBJ2-7; weak D call: TRBD2 (6 bases). From germline, CDR1 is MDHEN and CDR2 SYDVKM. This CDR3 has 15 residues. V gave up 5 bases and J gave up 1 base, with 15 bases separating them. The CDR3 spells CASSLGTFYSYEQYF. The CDR3 coding sequence is TGTGCCAGCAGTCTAGGGACTTTCTATTCCTACGAGCAGTACTTC.

This clone was picked up a small number of times. The V and J genes are TRBV5-1 and TRBJ2-7; tentatively, D is TRBD2 (5 bases). The CDR3 runs to 14 residues. In germline, CDR1 is SGHRS, CDR2 YFSETQ. Trimming took 1 base from V and 3 from J, leaving 11 bases between them. For the CDR3, the DNA is TGCGCCAGCAGCTTGAGTTTAGGAGGCTACGAGCAGTACTTC. Translating gives CASSLSLGGYEQYF. The full variable domain, its missing parts supplied by reference TRBV5-1 and TRBJ2-7, is KAGVTQTPRYLIKTRGQQVTLSCSPISGHRSVSWYQQTPGQGLQFLFEYFSETQRNKGNFPGRFSGRQFSNSRSEMNVSTLELGDSALYLCASSLSLGGYEQYFGPGTRLTVT.

This clone came up a few times. The chain carries TRBV7-2 and TRBJ1-4, with D possibly TRBD1 on 6 matching bases. Between the trimmed V and J ends, which lost 3 bases and 1 base, there was a span of 12 bases. CDR3 size: 16 residues. Germline values: CDR1 SGHTA, CDR2 FQGNSA. Written as DNA, the CDR3 is TGTGCCAGCAGCTTTCAGGGGAGCCTAACTAATGAAAAACTGTTTTTT. This translates into CASSFQGSLTNEKLFF. The entire variable domain, with the rest obtained from reference TRBV7-2 and TRBJ1-4, is as follows: GAGVSQSPSNKVTEKGKDVELRCDPISGHTALYWYRQSLGQGLEFLIYFQGNSAPDKSGLPSDRFSAERTGGSVSTLTIQRTQQEDSAVYLCASSFQGSLTNEKLFFGSGTQLSVL.

The gene calls are TRBV11-2 and TRBJ2-4; TRBD1 aligns across 8 bases. Germline V gene lookup returns CDR1 SGHAT and CDR2 FQNNGV. The CDR3 runs 15 residues. V trimming: 1 base; J trimming: 6 bases; junction bases outside the gene matches: 5. CDR3 DNA: TGTGCCAGCAGCTTAGTAACAGGGGGAGGAAACATTCAGTACTTC. Amino acid sequence: CASSLVTGGGNIQYF.

The chain has TRBV27 and TRBJ2-1; 8 bases map to TRBD1. Germline V gene sequence: CDR1 MNHEY, CDR2 SMNVEV (reference sequence). The CDR3 spans 14 residues. V was clipped by 7 bases and J by 10 bases; unmatched bases: 12. Here the CDR3 reads CASTRDRRAGEQFF. The CDR3 region has the DNA TGTGCCAGCACCCGGGACAGGCGGGCTGGGGAGCAGTTCTTC.

V gene TRBV30 combines with J gene TRBJ2-7, with a weak D call TRBD2 (6 bases). Germline values: CDR1 GTSNPN, CDR2 SVGIG (reference sequence). The CDR3 covers 14 residues. With 5 bases removed from V and 1 base from J, the gap between germline ends came to 15 bases. The CDR3 protein is CAWGAGYGSYEQYF. The DNA of the CDR3 is TGTGCCTGGGGGGCGGGGTACGGGTCCTACGAGCAGTACTTC.

There are a few counts of this clone. This CDR3 is also generated by other DNA sequences in the sample. The rearrangement links TRBV5-1 to TRBJ2-1; 13 bases match TRBD2. Losses at the gene ends were 2 bases for V and 5 bases for J; bases not matched to a gene: 1. Per the germline V gene, CDR1 is SGHRS and CDR2 is YFSETQ. The CDR3 loop spans 15 amino acids. The CDR3 DNA reads TGCGCCAGCAGCTTAGGGACTAGCGGGAACAATGAGCAGTTCTTC. Amino acids: CASSLGTSGNNEQFF.

This rearrangement joins TRBV7-8 to TRBJ2-5; TRBD2 might be the D (6 bases). Germline-derived CDR1 and CDR2 are SGHVS and FQNEAQ. The CDR3 extends over 14 amino acids. V gave up 8 bases and J gave up 5 bases, with 18 bases separating them. The CDR3 sequence: CASCGRPGRETQYF. The CDR3 bases are TGTGCCAGCTGCGGCCGTCCAGGGAGGGAGACCCAGTACTTC.

This clone was counted only a few times. This sequence joins TRBV11-2 and TRBJ2-2; D is unresolved. The CDR3 runs 12 residues. Germline CDR1 reads SGHAT; CDR2 reads FQNNGV. The germline V and J ends were trimmed by 5 bases and 7 bases, with 8 bases remaining between them. The CDR3, as DNA: TGTGCCAGCAGCGCCCAGGTCGGGGAGCTGTTTTTT. Encoded protein: CASSAQVGELFF.

The rearrangement uses TRBV7-2 and TRBJ2-5; TRBD2 matches 10 bases. CDR1 is SGHTA and CDR2 is FQGNSA in the germline V gene. This CDR3 is built from 15 residues. V lost 5 bases to trimming and J lost 4 bases; unmatched junction nucleotides: 7. In DNA form, the CDR3 reads TGTGCCAGCAGCCCCCGTACTAGCGGGATAGAGACCCAGTACTTC. It is translated as CASSPRTSGIETQYF. Complete variable domain (other parts from reference TRBV7-2 and TRBJ2-5): GAGVSQSPSNKVTEKGKDVELRCDPISGHTALYWYRQSLGQGLEFLIYFQGNSAPDKSGLPSDRFSAERTGGSVSTLTIQRTQQEDSAVYLCASSPRTSGIETQYFGPGTRLLVL.

This clone was picked up many times. The V gene is TRBV30, the J gene TRBJ1-1; a weak D match, TRBD1 (6 bases). The CDR3 contains 14 residues. Trimming cost V 3 bases and J 1 base, with 12 bases left between them. Germline-derived CDR1 and CDR2 are GTSNPN and SVGIG (reference sequence). As DNA, the CDR3 is TGTGCCTGGAGACGGGACACTTCGAACACTGAAGCTTTCTTT. Encoded protein: CAWRRDTSNTEAFF.

This clone was picked up a small number of times. In nucleotides, the CDR3 is TGTGCCATCAGGTGGGGACAGGGGACCGAGCAGTACTTC. This gives the protein CAIRWGQGTEQYF. This rearrangement joins TRBV10-3 to TRBJ2-7; 10 nucleotides line up with TRBD1. Germline CDR1 and CDR2: ENHRY and SYGVKD. This CDR3 has 13 amino acids. V shed 6 bases, J shed 6 bases, and the junction held 5 bases outside the gene matches.

This clone showed up just a few times. V usage is TRBV2 and J usage is TRBJ1-5; D is unresolved. CDR3 length equals 13 residues. Germline assignment: CDR1 SNHLY and CDR2 FYNNEI. With 4 bases removed from V and 4 bases from J, the gap between germline ends came to 8 bases. The CDR3 DNA follows: TGTGCCAGCAGTGTAGGAGGGAATCAGCCCCAGCATTTT. Residues: CASSVGGNQPQHF.

In its sample, this clone was seen a few times. The rearrangement uses TRBV23-1 and TRBJ2-1; 7 bases fit TRBD2. Being an ORF, TRBV23-1 has a function that is uncertain. The CDR3 is made up of 14 amino acids. The V segment lost 0 bases and the J segment 15 bases; nucleotides outside the gene matches: 11. The CDR3 coding sequence is TGCGCCAGCAGTCAATCGGGAATCGGGGGGTTCCTGTTCTTC. Encoded protein: CASSQSGIGGFLFF.

The rearrangement joins TRBV7-2 to TRBJ2-5; a possible D gene is TRBD2 (6 bases). The CDR3 sequence is 17 residues long. From germline, CDR1 is SGHTA and CDR2 FQGNSA. Trimming removed 2 bases at V and 5 bases at J, with 21 bases between. The CDR3 region is CASSLSLAFGMGETQYF. As DNA, the CDR3 is TGTGCCAGCAGCTTATCCCTAGCGTTCGGGATGGGGGAGACCCAGTACTTC. The full variable domain, rest sourced from reference TRBV7-2 and TRBJ2-5, is GAGVSQSPSNKVTEKGKDVELRCDPISGHTALYWYRQSLGQGLEFLIYFQGNSAPDKSGLPSDRFSAERTGGSVSTLTIQRTQQEDSAVYLCASSLSLAFGMGETQYFGPGTRLLVL.